This T cell receptor (beta chain) is drawn from a study of T cell responses to AZD1222 COVID-19 vaccine. Whole-study context: Analyses pooled second doses at about 4 or about 12 weeks.

Study results and caveats: Spike-specific TCR breadth and depth went up after people got two AZD1222 doses. The CD4 TCRs associated with vaccination extended across spike and predominated at 160-218 and 743-854.

Sequenced by immunoSEQ multiplex PCR; TCRdb stores in-frame clones only, minus some. The repertoire holds about 180,000 clones, 70% to 90% seen once, with approximately 0.49% in the top ten. The germline V gene encodes CDR1 SGHTA and CDR2 FQGNSA. V trimming: 4 bases; J trimming: 0 bases; junction bases outside the gene matches: 3. The CDR3 is 15 residues long. On this clone itself: The antigen is not known.

The sequence came from an adult in good health. J is TRBJ2-3 and V is TRBV7-2; 8 bases line up with TRBD2. The source was peripheral blood, collected on day 0 of AZD1222 vaccination. The CDR3 nucleotides read TGTGCCAGCAGCTATGGACTAGCTAGCACAGATACGCAGTATTTT. Amino acids: CASSYGLASTDTQYF.